This TCR beta chain was recorded in a study of T cells in Graves' hyperthyroidism and ophthalmopathy. Study in general: Peripheral blood collection took place at initial diagnosis, before any treatment. Overall study findings and caveats: In validation, the model predicted ophthalmopathy. These predictions came a median roughly six months before onset. Expanded thyroid clonotypes (above 0.001) were mostly also found in blood.

Each ophthalmopathy patient scored at least 3 on the Clinical Activity Score and at least 4 on NOSPECS grade, with duration under 3 months. This clonotype was seen repeatedly, ten times or more. Antigen: not known. The source material, RNA transcripts, was used to amplify TCR beta CDR3 regions. HTBI primers were employed in a first-round RT-PCR of the TCR CDR3. In TCRdb, the multiplex PCR reads were re-called with MiXCR into one record per CDR3 protein. The table records a few hundred thousand distinct CDR3 sequences, roughly 15% of them present only once. This CDR3 contains 14 residues. Germline CDR1 MNHEY, CDR2 SMNVEV (reference sequence). Trimming removed 6 bases from V and 4 bases from J, with 15 bases in between.

Sequenced material: blood. The chain employs TRBV27 and TRBJ1-1; D remains unclear. The receptor's source is a woman younger than 45 with Graves' ophthalmopathy. In nucleotides, the CDR3 is TGTGCCAGCAGCCGCCAATGGGGTGTCACTGAAGCTTTCTTT. It yields the protein CASSRQWGVTEAFF.